This T cell receptor beta chain was sequenced during a study of cytomegalovirus exposure and HLA in healthy donors. This clone was counted a single time. PCR was performed using 60 Vbeta and 13 Jbeta primers. Original handling: There were around 80 million unique TCR beta chains by a later count, and 8.5 million to 14 million of them were shared. Method: immunoSEQ multiplex PCR; TCRdb's copy keeps in-frame clones and lacks some. D and trimming come from the DNA, and the V and J calls and clone size come from that table. The sample consists of more than 75,000 clones, 84% of them appearing once. Deletions cut 7 bases from V and 4 bases from J, with 23 bases between. In germline, CDR1 is MDHEN, CDR2 SYDVKM. CDR3 size: 16 residues.

Sequences were obtained from PBMCs. The clonotype comes from a woman under 30 in good health and CMV-seropositive. This sequence joins TRBV28 and TRBJ2-7; possibly TRBD2 for D (6 bases). This CDR3 is CASTTGENYRFYEQYF. The CDR3 DNA is TGTGCCAGCACCACGGGGGAAAACTATCGGTTTTACGAGCAGTACTTC.